This record looks at one TCR beta chain sequence and its context. The CDR3 contains 13 residues. Germline lookup yields CDR1 MNHEY and CDR2 SVGEGT. V trimming: 5 bases; J trimming: 5 bases; junction bases outside the gene matches: 5. The data originate from a study of CD8 T cells in ankylosing spondylitis. TCRdb re-derived calls from the 5' RACE reads in MiXCR, one entry per CDR3 protein. In the table there are about 250,000 distinct CDR3 sequences, around 8% of which are singletons. The rearrangement joins TRBV6-2 or TRBV6-3 to TRBJ1-2; 7 nucleotides match TRBD1. Sequencing was performed on blood, either unsorted or a sorted T cell fraction (not recorded which). This sequence originates from a female donor with ankylosing spondylitis or in good health (not recorded which). The CDR3 is CASSTTGNYGYTF. The CDR3 bases are TGTGCCAGCAGTACGACAGGGAATTATGGCTACACCTTC.